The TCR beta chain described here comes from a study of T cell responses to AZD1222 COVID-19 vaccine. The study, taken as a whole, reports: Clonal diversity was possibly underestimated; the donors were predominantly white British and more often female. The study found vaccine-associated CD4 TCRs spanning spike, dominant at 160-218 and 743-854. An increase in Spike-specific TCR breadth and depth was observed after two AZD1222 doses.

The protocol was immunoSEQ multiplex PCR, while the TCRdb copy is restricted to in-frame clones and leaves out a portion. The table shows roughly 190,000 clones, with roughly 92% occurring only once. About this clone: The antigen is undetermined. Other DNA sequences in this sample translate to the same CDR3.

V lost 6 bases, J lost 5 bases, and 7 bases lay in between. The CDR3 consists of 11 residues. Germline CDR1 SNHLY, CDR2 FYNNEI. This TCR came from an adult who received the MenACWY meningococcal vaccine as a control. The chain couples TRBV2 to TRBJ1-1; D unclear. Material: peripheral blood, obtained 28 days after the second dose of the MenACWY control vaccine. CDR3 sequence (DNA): TGTGCCAGCAGCGTGGGAACTGAAGCTTTCTTT. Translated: CASSVGTEAFF.